This T cell receptor (delta chain) was retrieved from a study of γδ T cells in repeated Plasmodium falciparum infection. About the study: Malaria-naive adults were infected with P. falciparum NF54 four times over around 640 days. Malian repertoires were sampled cross-sectionally without transmission and longitudinally through febrile malaria. General study findings and limits: Waves of new clonotype selection appeared after repeated controlled infections in Vdelta2-negative, largely Vdelta1+, gammadelta T cells.

Gammadelta T cells were flow-sorted from PBMC into Vgamma9/Vdelta2+ and Vdelta2-negative populations for bulk analysis. Germline V gene lookup returns CDR1 GEAIGNYY and CDR2 EKD. This CDR3 region has 15 residues. This clone came up a few times. Its antigen is still unknown. The protein recorded in TCRdb matches a much larger clone and deviates from this DNA's translation at residue 4, suggesting a read error; the protein here is obtained by translating the DNA. Each sorted gammadelta sample had TRG and TRD chains sequenced. TCRdb re-called the multiplex PCR reads through CATT. Among roughly 86,000 delta-chain clones listed, under 1.5% were seen once.

Specimen: gamma-delta T cells from blood. Here the V gene is TRDV2, but the J gene went uncalled; the DNA was not compared with TRDD3, the D call given in the table. This TCR derives from a pool of human donors (malaria-infected and uninfected, not separated). The CDR3 nucleotides are TGTGCCTGTGGCGTACTGGGGGTTTACACCTATAAACTCACCTTT. It yields the protein CACGVLGVYTYKLTF.